Listed here are 31 T cell receptor beta chains from one sample, sequenced in a study of shared clonotypes between healthy human individuals. Assay used: immunoSEQ multiplex PCR; TCRdb lists only in-frame clones, some missing. The sample holds 2.3 million or so clones, 90% to 95% seen once. Sequencing was carried out using naive CD4+ T cells from PBMCs. The subset denotes: CD45RA+ positively selected. The receptor set was obtained from a man aged 18 to 35 in good health. Some clones in this sample may be carry-over from other donors' samples.

Remarks on this clone: This sample includes further DNA sequences coding for the same CDR3. The CDR3: CASSLGQGATDTQYF. The CDR3 bases are TGCGCCAGCAGCTTAGGACAGGGGGCTACAGATACGCAGTATTTT. The rearrangement uses TRBV5-1 and TRBJ2-3; 11 bases are shared with TRBD1. This CDR3 region has 15 residues. Looked up from germline, CDR1 is SGHRS and CDR2 is YFSETQ. Trimming removed 2 bases from V and 3 bases from J; junction bases left unmatched: 2.

The CDR3 protein is CSAGQYVATGELFF. CDR3 DNA sequence: TGCAGCGCCGGACAGTACGTTGCCACCGGGGAGCTGTTTTTT. V usage is TRBV29-1 and J usage is TRBJ2-2; a weak D match, TRBD1 (6 bases). CDR3 length: 14 amino acids. The ends were cut back, 7 bases at V and 4 bases at J, with 16 bases in the middle. The germline V gene has CDR1 SQVTM and CDR2 ANQGSEA.

CDR3 loop: CASSYSTAPGGIQYF. For the CDR3, the DNA is TGTGCCAGCAGTTACTCGACCGCCCCCGGGGGCATTCAGTACTTC. This sequence joins TRBV6-5 and TRBJ2-4; TRBD2 is a possible D gene (6 bases). CDR1 is MNHEY, CDR2 SVGAGI, per germline. This CDR3 contains 15 residues. V lost 0 bases to trimming and J lost 9 bases, with 15 bases between them.

The CDR3: CAISESENLEKLFF. For the CDR3, the DNA is TGTGCCATCAGTGAGTCGGAGAATTTGGAAAAACTGTTTTTT. V gene TRBV10-3 combines with J gene TRBJ1-4; D not certain. The germline CDR1 and CDR2 sequences are ENHRY and SYGVKD. The ends were cut back, 0 bases at V and 8 bases at J, with 10 bases in the middle. The CDR3 length is 14 residues.

This rearrangement joins TRBV7-2 to TRBJ2-5, with 7 bases matching TRBD2. The CDR3 is 14 residues long. Germline loops: CDR1 SGHTA, CDR2 FQGNSA. The V segment lost 8 bases and the J segment 5 bases; nucleotides outside the gene matches: 11. The CDR3 DNA reads as TGTGCCAGCCATGTCGGGGGGTCAGGGGAGACCCAGTACTTC. Translated, it gives CASHVGGSGETQYF.

The chain is built from TRBV19 and TRBJ1-2; tentatively, D is TRBD1 (5 bases). V shed 3 bases and J shed 4 bases, with 12 bases lying between them. The CDR3 contains 14 residues. Germline CDR1 reads LNHDA; CDR2 reads SQIVND (reference sequence). The CDR3, as DNA: TGTGCCAGTAGTATGGGAGGGGCTGGCTATGGCTACACCTTC. This translates into CASSMGGAGYGYTF. The full variable domain, completed using reference TRBV19 and TRBJ1-2, is DGGITQSPKYLFRKEGQNVTLSCEQNLNHDAMYWYRQDPGQGLRLIYYSQIVNDFQKGDIAEGYSVSREKKESFPLTVTSAQKNPTAFYLCASSMGGAGYGYTFGSGTRLTVV.

The rearrangement joins TRBV20-1 to TRBJ1-2; D gene ambiguous. The germline V gene has CDR1 DFQATT and CDR2 SNEGSKA (reference sequence). CDR3 length equals 10 residues. The V gene lost 4 bases and the J gene lost 14 bases, with 14 bases spanning the gap. The CDR3 DNA is TGCAGTGCTACCCGGTACCGCCATACCTTC. Its translation: CSATRYRHTF.

V gene TRBV5-1 combines with J gene TRBJ1-4; the D is unclear. V lost 6 bases to trimming and J lost 6 bases, with 9 bases between them. CDR1 and CDR2 from the germline V gene are SGHRS and YFSETQ. The CDR3 is 12 amino acids. The CDR3 is CASKAEDEKLFF. CDR3 in DNA: TGCGCCAGCAAGGCAGAAGATGAAAAACTGTTTTTT.

The chain joins TRBV11-2 to TRBJ2-6; D is possibly TRBD1 (5 bases). CDR1 and CDR2 (germline): SGHAT, FQNNGV. V was clipped by 2 bases and J by 4 bases, with 9 bases between them. The CDR3 loop spans 15 amino acids. The DNA for the CDR3 is TGTGCCAGCAGCTTACAGGGTTTGGGGGCCAACGTCCTGACTTTC. This codes for CASSLQGLGANVLTF. Full variable domain (remainder filled in from reference TRBV11-2 and TRBJ2-6): EAGVAQSPRYKIIEKRQSVAFWCNPISGHATLYWYQQILGQGPKLLIQFQNNGVVDDSQLPKDRFSAERLKGVDSTLKIQPAKLEDSAVYLCASSLQGLGANVLTFGAGSRLTVL.

The rearrangement links TRBV19 to TRBJ1-4; D is ambiguous. V lost 5 bases and J lost 8, with 24 bases in between. CDR1 and CDR2 (germline): LNHDA, SQIVND (reference sequence). The CDR3 has 17 amino acids. The CDR3: CASSAGSGSPVGEKLFF. The CDR3 nucleotides read TGTGCCAGTAGTGCCGGTTCGGGGAGCCCCGTAGGGGAAAAACTGTTTTTT.

The genes are TRBV5-8 and TRBJ1-5; TRBD1 matches at 7 bases. Germline V gene data show CDR1 as SGHTS and CDR2 as YDEGEE. The V segment lost 4 bases and the J segment 3 bases; nucleotides outside the gene matches: 7. The CDR3 has 15 residues. The CDR3 reads CASSHPDRPNQPQHF. CDR3 DNA: TGTGCCAGCAGCCATCCGGACAGGCCCAATCAGCCCCAGCATTTT. Variable domain in full (rest from reference TRBV5-8 and TRBJ1-5): EAGVTQSPTHLIKTRGQQATLRCSPISGHTSVYWYQQALGLGLQFLLWYDEGEERNRGNFPPRFSGRQFPNYSSELNVNALELEDSALYLCASSHPDRPNQPQHFGDGTRLSIL.

The V call is TRBV4-1, the J call TRBJ2-5; TRBD1 matches 8 bases. This CDR3 is built from 17 residues. The V gene's germline CDR1 is MGHRA and CDR2 YSYEKL. The junction had 7 bases not matched to a gene; V was cut back by 0 bases and J by 1 base. The CDR3 loop is CASSQEDLRGRQETQYF. DNA for the CDR3: TGCGCCAGCAGCCAAGAAGACCTCAGGGGGCGCCAAGAGACCCAGTACTTC.

About this clone: This sample also contains other DNA sequences that code for the same CDR3. For the CDR3, the DNA is TGTGCCAGCAGCACAGGAGGTACAGATACGCAGTATTTT. Its protein product is CASSTGGTDTQYF. The chain has TRBV7-3 and TRBJ2-3; D possibly matches TRBD1 or TRBD2 (5 bases each). The germline V gene encodes CDR1 SGHTA and CDR2 FQGTGA. The CDR3 is 13 residues long. V lost 5 bases, J lost 3 bases, and 9 bases lay in between.

Notes on this clone: Additional DNA sequences in this sample encode the identical CDR3. V gene TRBV18 combines with J gene TRBJ2-3; TRBD2 matches 8 bases. CDR1 is KGHSH, CDR2 LQKENI, per germline. The J segment lost 0 bases and the V segment lost 3 bases, leaving 5 bases of the junction unmatched. This CDR3 comprises 16 residues. The CDR3 bases are TGTGCCAGCTCACCTCGCGCTAGCGGGAGCACAGATACGCAGTATTTT. It yields the protein CASSPRASGSTDTQYF.

On this clone itself: The identical CDR3 is also encoded by other nucleotide sequences in the sample. The chain joins TRBV9 to TRBJ2-3; no clear D gene. Trimming pared 0 bases from V and 0 bases from J, leaving 5 bases between. The CDR3 loop spans 14 amino acids. Germline V gene sequence: CDR1 SGDLS, CDR2 YYNGEE. CDR3 protein: CASSVVGSTDTQYF. The DNA of the CDR3 is TGTGCCAGCAGCGTAGTGGGGAGCACAGATACGCAGTATTTT. The variable domain in full, with the rest retrieved from reference TRBV9 and TRBJ2-3, is DSGVTQTPKHLITATGQRVTLRCSPRSGDLSVYWYQQSLDQGLQFLIQYYNGEERAKGNILERFSAQQFPDLHSELNLSSLELGDSALYFCASSVVGSTDTQYFGPGTRLTVL.

CDR3 loop: CASSLGSWVDYGYTF. For the CDR3, the DNA is TGCGCCAGCAGCTTGGGGTCGTGGGTGGATTATGGCTACACCTTC. This chain links TRBV5-1 with TRBJ1-2, with D uncertain. V was trimmed by 0 bases and J by 5 bases, leaving 14 bases between them. CDR3 size: 15 residues. Germline CDR1 SGHRS, CDR2 YFSETQ.

The chain links TRBV10-3 to TRBJ2-5; tentative D call: TRBD2 (5 bases). With 10 bases removed from V and 7 bases from J, the gap between germline ends came to 19 bases. Germline V CDR1 and CDR2: ENHRY, SYGVKD. This CDR3 spans 13 amino acids. The CDR3 coding sequence is TGTGCCACCCTTCGGACTCTAAACGGGACCCAGTACTTC. Protein product: CATLRTLNGTQYF.

The chain combines TRBV19 with TRBJ2-2; 10 nucleotides line up with TRBD2. Germline V gene sequence: CDR1 LNHDA, CDR2 SQIVND (reference sequence). This CDR3 is 18 amino acids long. V dropped 1 base and J dropped 2; count of bases not matched to a gene: 7. The CDR3 protein is CASSIVSGRAPNTGELFF. CDR3 nucleotide sequence: TGTGCCAGTAGTATAGTAAGCGGGAGGGCCCCCAACACCGGGGAGCTGTTTTTT.

The chain combines TRBV5-1 with TRBJ2-2; tentative D call: TRBD1 (6 bases). Per the germline V gene, CDR1 is SGHRS and CDR2 is YFSETQ. The CDR3 runs to 17 residues. V lost 2 bases and J lost 4, with 18 bases in between. The CDR3, as DNA: TGCGCCAGCAGCTTCTCAGCCGGGACAAGCAGCACCGGGGAGCTGTTTTTT. Translation: CASSFSAGTSSTGELFF.

The V gene is TRBV19, the J gene TRBJ2-4; the D call may be TRBD1 or TRBD2 (5 bases each). Germline CDR1 LNHDA, CDR2 SQIVND (reference sequence). The CDR3 consists of 19 residues. The germline V and J ends were trimmed by 7 bases and 1 base, with 26 bases remaining between them. In DNA, the CDR3 is TGTGCCAGTACCCGATGGGGGAAGATAAGGGTATTGGCCAAAAACATTCAGTACTTC. It codes for CASTRWGKIRVLAKNIQYF.

This clone came up once. The chain joins TRBV28 to TRBJ2-7; 8 bases fit TRBD1. J gave up 1 base and V 11 bases, and 4 bases lay outside the gene matches. CDR1 is MDHEN, CDR2 SYDVKM, per germline. The CDR3 is 12 residues long. CDR3 sequence (DNA): TGTGCCGCTGGGACAGGATCCTACGAGCAGTACTTC. Its protein product is CAAGTGSYEQYF.

With regard to this clone: Other DNA sequences in this specimen translate into the identical CDR3. CDR3 protein: CASSSGLAGATDTQYF. The DNA of the CDR3 is TGCGCCAGCAGCTCGGGACTAGCGGGGGCCACAGATACGCAGTATTTT. The chain employs TRBV5-1 and TRBJ2-3; 14 positions agree with TRBD2. Germline V lookup: CDR1 SGHRS, CDR2 YFSETQ. This CDR3 region has 16 residues. Trimming removed 3 bases from V and 2 bases from J; junction bases left unmatched: 2.

J is TRBJ2-3 and V is TRBV5-1, with 14 bases identical to TRBD2. Germline lookup yields CDR1 SGHRS and CDR2 YFSETQ. V lost 4 bases to trimming and J lost 1 base; unmatched junction nucleotides: 8. CDR3 length: 18 residues. CDR3 amino acids: CASSERLAGGLGTDTQYF. CDR3 DNA sequence: TGCGCCAGCAGCGAGCGACTAGCGGGAGGGCTGGGCACAGATACGCAGTATTTT.

J is TRBJ2-7 and V is TRBV7-2; the match to TRBD2 covers 8 bases. V was clipped by 0 bases and J by 1 base; unmatched bases: 2. Per germline, CDR1 SGHTA and CDR2 FQGNSA. CDR3 length: 15 residues. The CDR3 nucleotides are TGTGCCAGCAGCTTAGCTAGCGGGAATTCCTACGAGCAGTACTTC. This translates into CASSLASGNSYEQYF.

As regards this clone: Other DNA sequences in this sample translate to the same CDR3. The rearrangement links TRBV7-8 to TRBJ2-1; possible D gene TRBD2, 6 bases. The CDR3 is made up of 15 amino acids. Germline-derived CDR1 and CDR2 are SGHVS and FQNEAQ. V was trimmed by 2 bases and J by 2 bases, leaving 10 bases between them. CDR3 DNA: TGTGCCAGCAGCTTACTAGCGAGCGCCTACAATGAGCAGTTCTTC. Protein: CASSLLASAYNEQFF.

CDR3 coding DNA: TGCGCCAGCAGCTTGGCAGGGGGCTTTACGAACACTGAAGCTTTCTTT. It translates to CASSLAGGFTNTEAFF. This chain connects TRBV5-1 to TRBJ1-1, with 8 bases lining up with TRBD1. CDR3 length: 16 residues. The V gene end was trimmed by 0 bases and the J gene end by 1 base; junction bases not matched to a gene: 5. Germline lookup yields CDR1 SGHRS and CDR2 YFSETQ.

The V gene is TRBV6-5, the J gene TRBJ2-7; D unclear. CDR1 is MNHEY and CDR2 is SVGAGI in the germline V gene. CDR3 length: 14 residues. Trimming cost V 0 bases and J 2 bases, with 8 bases left between them. The CDR3 DNA is TGTGCCAGCAGTTACTCAGATACCACCTACGAGCAGTACTTC. The encoded protein is CASSYSDTTYEQYF.

This chain uses TRBV11-2 with TRBJ2-7; 12 bases align to TRBD2. CDR3 length equals 15 residues. With V trimmed by 3 bases and J by 5 bases, 5 bases remained unmatched. Germline assignment: CDR1 SGHAT and CDR2 FQNNGV. For the CDR3, the DNA is TGTGCCAGCAGCTTCACTAGCGGGAGGTTTAACGAGCAGTACTTC. Translation: CASSFTSGRFNEQYF.

This chain uses TRBV5-4 with TRBJ2-3; no definite D call. The germline V gene encodes CDR1 SGHNT and CDR2 YYREEE (reference sequence). This CDR3 region has 17 residues. Trimming removed 2 bases from V and 0 bases from J, with 16 bases in between. The CDR3 nucleotides read TGTGCCAGCAGCTTTGAGATTGCCAGAACTAGCACAGATACGCAGTATTTT. Its translation: CASSFEIARTSTDTQYF.

In DNA form, the CDR3 reads TGTGCCAGCAGTTTATCTCCTAGCGGGAGTTATGAGACCCAGTACTTC. Encoded protein: CASSLSPSGSYETQYF. This rearrangement joins TRBV27 to TRBJ2-5, with TRBD2 matching 10 bases. The CDR3 is made up of 16 amino acids. J was trimmed by 5 bases and V by 0 bases; bases with no gene match: 6. The V gene's germline CDR1 is MNHEY and CDR2 SMNVEV (reference sequence).

This clone appeared a single time. The V and J genes are TRBV25-1 and TRBJ2-2; D remains unclear. The CDR3 sequence is 14 residues long. V was pared by 3 bases and J by 0 bases, with 5 bases between. The germline gives CDR1 MGHDK, CDR2 SYGVNS. The CDR3 sequence is CASSEGSNTGELFF. Here the CDR3 DNA reads TGTGCCAGCAGTGAGGGGTCGAACACCGGGGAGCTGTTTTTT.